This T cell receptor (beta chain) was identified during a study of cytomegalovirus exposure and HLA in healthy donors. Germline CDR1 KGHSH, CDR2 LQKENI. The CDR3 extends over 14 amino acids. V trimming: 3 bases; J trimming: 2 bases; junction bases outside the gene matches: 2. Comments on this clone: The target antigen is unknown.

The study ran its PCR with 60 Vbeta and 13 Jbeta primers. Clones were read by immunoSEQ multiplex PCR, and TCRdb kept only the in-frame ones, dropping some. The data contain tens of thousands of clones, about two thirds of them singletons. Study-level findings and limits: TCR beta V- and J-gene trimming was later associated with a missense DCLRE1C variant.

The chain couples TRBV18 to TRBJ2-3, with 7 positions matching TRBD1. This receptor was identified in a woman between 40 and 50 years old in good health and CMV-seropositive. The sequencing input was PBMCs. The CDR3 nucleotides are TGTGCCAGCTCACCCGGGACAGTCACAGATACGCAGTATTTT. Its protein is CASSPGTVTDTQYF.